One and the same sample provided the 12 T cell receptor beta chains below, sequenced in a study of blood T cells in healthy people across ages. Next came a second PCR, run for about 7 to 12 cycles, which used a sample-barcoded 5' primer along with a J-beta primer mix. TCRdb reanalysed the 5' RACE reads using MiXCR and keeps one entry per CDR3 protein. There are around 1.7 million distinct CDR3 sequences in the sample; 25% to 30% occur only once, and roughly 8.2% lies in the top ten. The material sequenced was blood. These receptors came from a woman under 40 in good health.

This clonotype was counted only a few times. This sequence may be a read error, since a much larger clone differs from it by one base. The chain uses TRBV7-3 and TRBJ2-4; tentative D call: TRBD2 (5 bases). The J call is uncertain, as TRBJ2-5 better fits the DNA end. Germline V CDR1 and CDR2: SGHTA, FQGTGA. This CDR3 is built from 13 residues. CDR3 bases: TGTACCAGCAGCTTGACGGGGAGAGAGACCCAGTACTTC. Translating gives CTSSLTGRETQYF.

The V and J genes are TRBV14 and TRBJ2-5; TRBD1 or TRBD2 may be the D gene (5 bases each). V lost 6 bases and J 1 base, leaving 15 bases between the germline ends. This CDR3 has 15 residues. Germline CDR1 SGHDN, CDR2 FVKESK. CDR3 amino acids: CASSFIEGRQETQYF. CDR3 sequence (DNA): TGTGCCAGCAGTTTTATTGAGGGGCGCCAAGAGACCCAGTACTTC.

J is TRBJ2-7 and V is TRBV10-2; 9 bases align to TRBD1. Losses at the gene ends were 7 bases for V and 2 bases for J; bases not matched to a gene: 6. The CDR3 extends over 14 amino acids. The germline V gene encodes CDR1 WSHSY and CDR2 SAAADI. In DNA form, the CDR3 reads TGCGCCAGCACGGCGGACAGGGGAGCCTACGAGCAGTACTTC. It codes for CASTADRGAYEQYF.

The CDR3 here is CSARLPASTDTQYF. The CDR3 DNA reads TGCAGTGCTAGACTTCCTGCTAGCACAGATACGCAGTATTTT. The chain carries TRBV20-1 and TRBJ2-3, with D uncertain. CDR3 length: 14 residues. Germline assignment: CDR1 DFQATT and CDR2 SNEGSKA (reference sequence). V was shortened by 2 bases and J by 0 bases, with 9 bases between the two germline ends.

The V gene is TRBV28, the J gene TRBJ2-5; D gene unclear. The CDR3 totals 15 residues. Trimming took 6 bases from V and 2 from J, leaving 16 bases between them. Germline loops: CDR1 MDHEN, CDR2 SYDVKM. DNA for the CDR3: TGTGCCAGCAGCCAGACCGGGCCCACGCAAGAGACCCAGTACTTC. Residues: CASSQTGPTQETQYF.

CDR3 protein: CSARDAGLGYTF. In nucleotides, the CDR3 is TGCAGTGCTAGAGATGCCGGGCTTGGCTACACCTTC. The V gene is TRBV20-1, the J gene TRBJ1-2, with no clear D. The CDR3 totals 12 residues. V was clipped by 0 bases and J by 7 bases, with 9 bases between them. Looked up from germline, CDR1 is DFQATT and CDR2 is SNEGSKA (reference sequence).

This chain uses TRBV11-2 with TRBJ1-4, with D perhaps matching TRBD1 (6 bases). There are 14 residues in the CDR3. V was trimmed by 4 bases and J by 10 bases, leaving 16 bases between them. Germline V gives CDR1 SGHAT, CDR2 FQNNGV. Here the CDR3 reads CASSSGERPGKLFF. CDR3 bases: TGTGCCAGCAGCTCAGGGGAGAGGCCTGGAAAACTGTTTTTT.

This clonotype was counted many times. CDR3 protein: CAISLQGDQETQYF. The CDR3 nucleotides read TGTGCCATCAGTTTACAGGGAGATCAAGAGACCCAGTACTTC. The V gene is TRBV10-3, the J gene TRBJ2-5; maybe TRBD1 (6 bases). Trimming removed 5 bases at V and 2 bases at J, with 12 bases between. This CDR3 is built from 14 residues. CDR1 is ENHRY, CDR2 SYGVKD, per germline.

The rearrangement links TRBV6-1 to TRBJ1-5, with TRBD1 identical over 7 bases. The germline gives CDR1 MNHNS, CDR2 SASEGT. The CDR3 runs 13 residues. V lost 8 bases, J lost 5 bases, and 6 bases stayed unmatched. The CDR3 loop is CASQEGADQPQHF. The CDR3 DNA reads TGTGCCAGCCAAGAGGGGGCAGATCAGCCCCAGCATTTT.

A few counts support this clonotype. The rearrangement uses TRBV7-2 and TRBJ2-1, with D perhaps matching TRBD1 (6 bases). The CDR3 has 15 amino acids. V lost 4 bases and J lost 12, with 22 bases in between. From germline, CDR1 is SGHTA and CDR2 FQGNSA. The CDR3 DNA sequence: TGTGCCAGCAGCTACCGAGACAGGCCCTACTTCGGGCAGTTCTTC. It specifies CASSYRDRPYFGQFF.

This clonotype was counted at least ten times. The chain uses TRBV20-1 and TRBJ2-7, with 12 bases fitting TRBD2. The trim removed 5 bases at V and 6 bases at J, leaving 5 bases unmatched. This CDR3 comprises 13 residues. The germline CDR1 and CDR2 sequences are DFQATT and SNEGSKA (reference sequence). The CDR3 here is CSALAGGPSEQYF. In DNA, the CDR3 is TGCAGTGCTCTAGCGGGAGGGCCCTCCGAGCAGTACTTC.

This clonotype has a count of ten or more. The rearrangement joins TRBV27 to TRBJ2-7, with TRBD2 as a possible D gene (6 bases). CDR3 length: 14 amino acids. Trimming left V 1 base short and J 2 bases short, with 9 bases between. Germline V gene sequence: CDR1 MNHEY, CDR2 SMNVEV (reference sequence). CDR3 amino acids: CASSLYSGPYEQYF. The DNA for the CDR3 is TGTGCCAGCAGTTTATATAGCGGACCCTACGAGCAGTACTTC.